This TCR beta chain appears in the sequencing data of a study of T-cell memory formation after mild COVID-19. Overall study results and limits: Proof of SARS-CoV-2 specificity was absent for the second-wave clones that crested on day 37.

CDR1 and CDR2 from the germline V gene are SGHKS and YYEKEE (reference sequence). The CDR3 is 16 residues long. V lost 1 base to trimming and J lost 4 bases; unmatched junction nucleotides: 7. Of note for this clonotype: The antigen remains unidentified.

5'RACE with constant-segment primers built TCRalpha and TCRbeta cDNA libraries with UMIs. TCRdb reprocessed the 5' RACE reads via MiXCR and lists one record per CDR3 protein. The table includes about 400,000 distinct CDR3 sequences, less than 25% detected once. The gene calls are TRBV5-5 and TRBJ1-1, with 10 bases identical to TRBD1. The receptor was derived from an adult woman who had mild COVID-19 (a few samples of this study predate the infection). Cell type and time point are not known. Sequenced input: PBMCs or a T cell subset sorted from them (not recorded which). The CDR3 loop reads CASSLTWDRGFTEAFF. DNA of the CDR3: TGTGCCAGCAGCTTGACCTGGGACAGGGGTTTCACTGAAGCTTTCTTT.